This TCR beta chain was retrieved from a study of Graves' ophthalmopathy and Graves' hyperthyroidism (dated by TCRdb to the late 2010s). About the full investigation: Peripheral blood samples were taken at the time of initial diagnosis, before any treatment was given. To tell Graves' ophthalmopathy apart from Graves' hyperthyroidism, and to predict which patients would progress to ophthalmopathy, the study relied on TCR beta repertoire signatures. In total, 135 blood samples were TCR-sequenced: roughly 45 ophthalmopathy, 75 hyperthyroidism and roughly 17 hyperthyroidism-to-ophthalmopathy patients. To explore V-J signatures distinguishing ophthalmopathy from hyperthyroidism, a discovery set of roughly 100 patients (around 42 ophthalmopathy, 55 to 60 stable hyperthyroidism) was enrolled. An independent validation cohort comprised around 20 hyperthyroidism patients and some 16 patients who later progressed from hyperthyroidism to ophthalmopathy. T-cell repertoires of thyroid tissue and blood were compared in over 5 hyperthyroidism patients. Following sampling, methimazole starting at 30 mg daily was administered to hyperthyroidism patients, and high-dose intravenous methylprednisolone was administered to ophthalmopathy patients. Overall study results and their limits: In cross-validation, the 13-signature model distinguished ophthalmopathy from stable hyperthyroidism with 85% to 90% sensitivity and approximately 81% specificity, and in the test set the corresponding values were roughly 80% and 76%. In validation, the model predicted ophthalmopathy progression with about 71% sensitivity and roughly 72% specificity; some twelve predicted patients were CT-confirmed with GO in a median of approximately six months. Sample size was not statistically predetermined, and group allocation was not concealed from the investigators. Most of the expanded thyroid clonotypes with a frequency above 0.001 were also detected in blood, and it was suggested that the thyroid immune response may be reflected by blood repertoires.

In the case of this clonotype: The clone's antigen remains unknown. Per-base quality was not reported, and no clone a single base away is much larger than it.

Taken from the germline V gene, the CDR1 and CDR2 loops are MDHEN and SYDVKM. V is pared back by 6 bases and J by 3 bases, with 15 bases lying between the germline termini. The CDR3 numbers 14 residues from cysteine through phenylalanine. Only the CDR3 part of the read is kept: 42 bases, read in frame from the first base. The ophthalmopathy patients had moderately to severely active disease, with a Clinical Activity Score of 3 or higher, a NOSPECS grade of 4 or higher, and a disease duration of less than 3 months. Patients with other autoimmune diseases, uncontrolled infections, pregnancy or lactation were excluded. Clinical symptoms, serum thyroxine, TRAb, thyroid ultrasound and orbital computed tomography were used for diagnosis. Ficoll-Paque density gradient centrifugation was used to isolate PBMCs from around 10 ml of fresh peripheral blood. Total RNA was extracted using Trizol reagent, and RNA quality was checked on an Agilent 2100 Bioanalyzer.

TCR beta CDR3 regions were amplified from RNA transcripts for repertoire sequencing. The first round of RT-PCR was done with HTBI primers and the Qiagen OneStep RT-PCR kit, and was followed by a second round of multiplex PCR, then size selection and purification. Sequencing of the libraries was carried out on an Illumina HiSeq2000 in paired-end mode with 100 bp reads. The paper's data handling went like this. SOAPnuke was used to process the reads, removing any read that contained adapters or uncalled bases, had a mean Phred below 15, or lacked an exact match to the constant primer or identifier. COPE v1.2.5 was used to merge high-quality paired reads. Unique nucleotide sequences were defined as clonotypes and aligned to IMGT TRB V, D and J references using MiTCR v1.1. Analysis was restricted to V-J combinations with a frequency above 0.0001, which covered 98% to 99.2% of repertoires. For each V-J combination, a TCR clonal expansion and chaos score was defined as the ratio of F50 clonal expansion to chaos observed in the TCRdist matrix. Welch's t-statistics and random forest were used to reduce features to over ten V-J combinations, which were fed into a naive Bayes classifier. The Morisita-Horn index was used to measure how similar the thyroid and blood repertoires were. TCRdb took the public reads, trimmed them with fastp at Q25, ran MiXCR for clone calling and kept in-frame beta chains. Rows matching on CDR3 protein sequence are summarized as one entry with the most common DNA and genes. These V and J calls rely on TCRdb rather than the paper's analysis. The sample yields 300,000 to 400,000 distinct CDR3 sequences; roughly 17% were counted once. The ten largest clones take up 10% to 15% of the sample.

The source is an adult man with Graves' ophthalmopathy. The sample taken for sequencing was peripheral blood. Recombination connected TRBV28 to TRBJ2-7; TRBD1 is a weak D gene call, 6 bases matching. For the CDR3, the sequence is CASSDRIKVYEQYF. The base sequence is TGTGCCAGCAGCGACAGGATAAAAGTCTACGAGCAGTACTTC.